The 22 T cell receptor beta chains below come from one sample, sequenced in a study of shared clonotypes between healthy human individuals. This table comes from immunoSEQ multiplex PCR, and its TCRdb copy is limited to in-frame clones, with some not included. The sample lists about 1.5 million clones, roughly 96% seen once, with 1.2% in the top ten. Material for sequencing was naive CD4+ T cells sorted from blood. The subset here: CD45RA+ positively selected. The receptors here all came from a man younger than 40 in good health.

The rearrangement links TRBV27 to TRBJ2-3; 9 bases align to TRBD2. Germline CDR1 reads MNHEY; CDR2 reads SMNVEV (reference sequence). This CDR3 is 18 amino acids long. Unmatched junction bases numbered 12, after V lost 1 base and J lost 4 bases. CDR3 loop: CASSLFPLSSGTSDTQYF. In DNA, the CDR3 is TGTGCCAGCAGTTTATTCCCTTTGTCTAGCGGGACCTCAGATACGCAGTATTTT.

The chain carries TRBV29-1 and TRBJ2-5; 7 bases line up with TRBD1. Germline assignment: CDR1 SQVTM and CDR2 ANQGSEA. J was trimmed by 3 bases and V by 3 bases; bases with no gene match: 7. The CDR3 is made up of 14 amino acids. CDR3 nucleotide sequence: TGCAGCGTTGAGGAGACAGGGTACGAAGAGACCCAGTACTTC. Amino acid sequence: CSVEETGYEETQYF.

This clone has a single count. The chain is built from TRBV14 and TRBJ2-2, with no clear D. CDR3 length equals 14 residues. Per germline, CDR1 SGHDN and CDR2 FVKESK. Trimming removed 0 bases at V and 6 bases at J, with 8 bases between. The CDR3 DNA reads TGTGCCAGCAGCCAAGATCATGTGGCCGGGGAGCTGTTTTTT. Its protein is CASSQDHVAGELFF.

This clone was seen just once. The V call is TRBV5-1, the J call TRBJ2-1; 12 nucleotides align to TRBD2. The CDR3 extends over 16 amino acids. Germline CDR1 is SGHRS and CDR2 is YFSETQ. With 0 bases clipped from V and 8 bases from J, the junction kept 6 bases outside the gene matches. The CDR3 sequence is CASSLVETSGGYEQFF. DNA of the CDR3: TGCGCCAGCAGCTTGGTCGAGACTAGCGGGGGTTATGAGCAGTTCTTC.

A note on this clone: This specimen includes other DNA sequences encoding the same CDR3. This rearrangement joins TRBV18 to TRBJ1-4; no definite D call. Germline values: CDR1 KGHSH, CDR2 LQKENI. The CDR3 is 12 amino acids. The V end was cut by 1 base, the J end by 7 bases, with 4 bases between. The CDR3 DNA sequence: TGTGCCAGCTCACCACAGGGTGAAAAACTGTTTTTT. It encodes CASSPQGEKLFF.

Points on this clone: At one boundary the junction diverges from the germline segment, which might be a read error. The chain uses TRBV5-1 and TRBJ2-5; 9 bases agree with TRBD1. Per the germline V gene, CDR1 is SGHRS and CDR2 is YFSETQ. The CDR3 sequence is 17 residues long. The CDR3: CASSLRGTGFFQATQYF. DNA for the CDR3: TGCGCCAGCAGCTTGCGGGGGACAGGGTTCTTCCAAGCGACCCAGTACTTC.

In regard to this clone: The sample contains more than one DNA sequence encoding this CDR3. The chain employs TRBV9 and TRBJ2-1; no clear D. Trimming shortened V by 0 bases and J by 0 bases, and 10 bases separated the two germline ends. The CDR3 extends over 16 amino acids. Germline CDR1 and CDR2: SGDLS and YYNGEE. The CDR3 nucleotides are TGTGCCAGCAGCGTAGGAGGCGGAAGCTCCTACAATGAGCAGTTCTTC. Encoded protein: CASSVGGGSSYNEQFF.

The CDR3 loop reads CASSSGLAGVYEQYF. The DNA of the CDR3 is TGTGCCAGCAGCTCGGGACTAGCGGGAGTCTACGAGCAGTACTTC. The J gene is TRBJ2-7, the V gene TRBV5-6, with 14 bases matching TRBD2. CDR1 is SGHDT and CDR2 is YYEEEE in the germline V gene. V lost 3 bases and J lost 3; bases outside the gene matches: 2. The CDR3 has 15 residues.

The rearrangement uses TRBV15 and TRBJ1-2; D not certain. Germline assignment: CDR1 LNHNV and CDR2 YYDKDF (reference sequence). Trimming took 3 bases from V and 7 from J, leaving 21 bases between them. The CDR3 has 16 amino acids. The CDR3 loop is CATSSRTRRSPTGYTF. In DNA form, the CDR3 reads TGTGCCACCAGCAGCCGAACCCGACGGAGCCCCACTGGCTACACCTTC.

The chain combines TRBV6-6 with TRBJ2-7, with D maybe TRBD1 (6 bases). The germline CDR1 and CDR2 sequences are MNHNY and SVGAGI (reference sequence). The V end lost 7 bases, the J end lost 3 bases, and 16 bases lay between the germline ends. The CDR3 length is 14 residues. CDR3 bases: TGTGCCAGCATGGAACCGGGACACGACTACGAGCAGTACTTC. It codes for CASMEPGHDYEQYF.

CDR3 residues: CASSIAGSDEQYF. The CDR3 DNA sequence: TGTGCCAGTAGTATAGCAGGGTCCGACGAGCAGTACTTC. The chain is built from TRBV19 and TRBJ2-7; TRBD1 might be the D (5 bases). In germline, CDR1 is LNHDA, CDR2 SQIVND (reference sequence). The CDR3 contains 13 residues. V dropped 1 base and J dropped 5 bases, with 9 bases sitting between them.

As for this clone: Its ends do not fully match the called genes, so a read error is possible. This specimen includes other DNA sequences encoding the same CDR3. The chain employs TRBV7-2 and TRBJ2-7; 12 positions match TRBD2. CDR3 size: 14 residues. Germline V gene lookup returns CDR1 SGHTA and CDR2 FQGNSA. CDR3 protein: CASSLAGGSYEQYF. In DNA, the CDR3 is TGTGCCAGCAGCCTAGCGGGAGGGTCCTACGAGCAGTACTTC.

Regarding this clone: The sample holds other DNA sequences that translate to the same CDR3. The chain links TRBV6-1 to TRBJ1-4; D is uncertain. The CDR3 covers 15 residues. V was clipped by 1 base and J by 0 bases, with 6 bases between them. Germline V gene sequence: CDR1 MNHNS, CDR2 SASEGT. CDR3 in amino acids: CASSEVGATNEKLFF. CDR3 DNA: TGTGCCAGCAGTGAAGTTGGTGCAACTAATGAAAAACTGTTTTTT.

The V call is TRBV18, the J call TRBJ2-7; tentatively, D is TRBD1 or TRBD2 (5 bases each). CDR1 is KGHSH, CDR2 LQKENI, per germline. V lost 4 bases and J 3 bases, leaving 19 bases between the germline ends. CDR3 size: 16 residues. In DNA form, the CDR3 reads TGTGCCAGCTCACTACTCGGGACGCCGTTACTCTACGAGCAGTACTTC. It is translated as CASSLLGTPLLYEQYF. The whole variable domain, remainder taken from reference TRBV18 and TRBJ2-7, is NAGVMQNPRHLVRRRGQEARLRCSPMKGHSHVYWYRQLPEEGLKFMVYLQKENIIDESGMPKERFSAEFPKEGPSILRIQQVVRGDSAAYFCASSLLGTPLLYEQYFGPGTRLTVT.

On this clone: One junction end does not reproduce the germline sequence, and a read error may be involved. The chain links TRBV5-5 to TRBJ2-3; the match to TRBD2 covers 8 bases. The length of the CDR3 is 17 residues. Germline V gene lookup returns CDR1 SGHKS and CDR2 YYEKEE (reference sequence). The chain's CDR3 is CASSQDWVAGFTDTQYF. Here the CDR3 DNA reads TGCGCCAGCAGCCAAGATTGGGTAGCGGGATTCACAGATACGCAGTATTTT. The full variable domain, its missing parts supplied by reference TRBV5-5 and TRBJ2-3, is DAGVTQSPTHLIKTRGQQVTLRCSPISGHKSVSWYQQVLGQGPQFIFQYYEKEERGRGNFPDRFSARQFPNYSSELNVNALLLGDSALYLCASSQDWVAGFTDTQYFGPGTRLTVL.

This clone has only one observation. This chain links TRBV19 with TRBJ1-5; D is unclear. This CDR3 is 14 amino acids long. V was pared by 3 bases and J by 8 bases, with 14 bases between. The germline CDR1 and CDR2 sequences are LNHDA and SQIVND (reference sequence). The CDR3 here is CASSIFAGLEPQHF. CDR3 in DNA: TGTGCCAGTAGTATTTTCGCAGGCTTAGAGCCCCAGCATTTT. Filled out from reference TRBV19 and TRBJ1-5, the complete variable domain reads DGGITQSPKYLFRKEGQNVTLSCEQNLNHDAMYWYRQDPGQGLRLIYYSQIVNDFQKGDIAEGYSVSREKKESFPLTVTSAQKNPTAFYLCASSIFAGLEPQHFGDGTRLSIL.

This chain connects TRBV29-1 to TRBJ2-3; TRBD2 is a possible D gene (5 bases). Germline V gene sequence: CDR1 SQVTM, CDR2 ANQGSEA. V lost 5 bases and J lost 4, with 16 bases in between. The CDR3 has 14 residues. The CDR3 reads CSVKGRANADTQYF. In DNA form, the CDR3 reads TGCAGCGTTAAAGGGCGGGCTAACGCAGATACGCAGTATTTT.

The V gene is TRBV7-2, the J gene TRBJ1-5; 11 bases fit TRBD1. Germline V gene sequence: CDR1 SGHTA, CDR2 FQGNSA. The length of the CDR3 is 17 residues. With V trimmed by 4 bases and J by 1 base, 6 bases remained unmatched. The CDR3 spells CASSSGQGALSNQPQHF. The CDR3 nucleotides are TGTGCCAGCAGCTCCGGACAGGGGGCTTTGAGCAATCAGCCCCAGCATTTT.

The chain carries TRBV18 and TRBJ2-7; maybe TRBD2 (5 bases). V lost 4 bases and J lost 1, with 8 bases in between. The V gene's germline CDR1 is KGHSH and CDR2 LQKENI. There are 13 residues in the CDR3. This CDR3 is CASSQRDSYEQYF. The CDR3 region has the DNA TGTGCCAGCTCACAGAGGGATTCCTACGAGCAGTACTTC.

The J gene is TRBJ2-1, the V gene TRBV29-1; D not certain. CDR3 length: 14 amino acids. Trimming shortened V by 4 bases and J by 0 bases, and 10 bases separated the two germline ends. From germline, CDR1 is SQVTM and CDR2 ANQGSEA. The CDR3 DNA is TGCAGCGTTGGGGCGGACCCCTCCTACAATGAGCAGTTCTTC. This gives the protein CSVGADPSYNEQFF.

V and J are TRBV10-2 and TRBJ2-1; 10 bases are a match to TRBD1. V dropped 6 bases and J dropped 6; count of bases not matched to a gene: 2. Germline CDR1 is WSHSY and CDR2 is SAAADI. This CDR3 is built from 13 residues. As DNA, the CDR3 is TGCGCCAGCAGGGGACAGGGGATCAATGAGCAGTTCTTC. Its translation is CASRGQGINEQFF.

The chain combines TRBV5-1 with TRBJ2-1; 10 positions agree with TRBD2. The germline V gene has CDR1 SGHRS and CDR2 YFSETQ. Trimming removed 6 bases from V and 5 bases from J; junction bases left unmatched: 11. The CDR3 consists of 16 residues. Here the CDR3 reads CASTGLSGRNDNEQFF. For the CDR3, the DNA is TGCGCCAGCACCGGGCTTAGCGGGAGGAACGACAATGAGCAGTTCTTC.